This is a list of T cell receptor beta chains from one sample in a study of blood T cell repertoires in COVID-19. Sequencing was performed with immunoSEQ multiplex PCR; in TCRdb, only in-frame clones are kept and a portion is missing. The sample has 250,000 or so clones, 70% to 90% seen once; the top ten hold about a tenth. Sequencing was done on a sample of PBMCs or T cells enriched from blood (not recorded which). The receptors shown here come from a man aged 25 to 45 who had recovered from COVID-19. Each CDR3 is given with its conserved first and last residue. The D gene is left open where the match is weak. Size is stated for part of the rows, as once, few or many counts, or as a class when the clone is expanded.

len	j_gene	d_gene	abundance	v_gene	CDR3aa	CDR3nt
18	TRBJ2-2	NA	NA	TRBV3-1/TRBV3-2	CASSQRELGLAGTGELFF	TGTGCCAGCAGCCAAAGAGAACTTGGGCTAGCCGGGACCGGGGAGCTGTTTTTT
16	TRBJ2-1	TRBD2	NA	TRBV5-4	CASSTRLAGGSDEQFF	TGTGCCAGCAGCACGAGACTAGCGGGAGGTAGCGATGAGCAGTTCTTC
14	TRBJ2-1	TRBD2	NA	TRBV28	CASGGSGSANEQFF	TGTGCCAGCGGAGGTAGCGGGAGTGCCAATGAGCAGTTCTTC
16	TRBJ1-5	TRBD1	NA	TRBV19	CASRLDRGYGNQPQHF	TGTGCCAGTAGACTGGACAGGGGTTATGGCAATCAGCCCCAGCATTTT
13	TRBJ1-1	TRBD1	NA	TRBV30	CAWDRGTGHEAFF	TGTGCCTGGGACAGGGGAACCGGTCATGAAGCTTTCTTT
14	TRBJ2-7	NA	NA	TRBV19	CASSIDTVSYEQYF	TGTGCCAGTAGTATTGACACGGTCTCCTACGAGCAGTACTTC
15	TRBJ1-5	NA	NA	TRBV5-5	CASSSTGNSNQPQHF	TGTGCCAGCAGCTCGACAGGCAATAGCAATCAGCCCCAGCATTTT
13	TRBJ1-4	NA	NA	TRBV12-3/TRBV12-4	CASSYQQDTKLFF	TGTGCCAGCAGTTACCAGCAGGACACAAAACTGTTTTTT
13	TRBJ1-4	TRBD1	NA	TRBV18	CASSPPEGAKLFF	TGTGCCAGCTCACCACCGGAGGGGGCAAAACTGTTTTTT
15	TRBJ1-4	NA	once	TRBV7-9	CASSLAVQTNEKLFF	TGTGCCAGCAGCTTAGCAGTACAGACAAATGAAAAACTGTTTTTT
14	TRBJ2-3	TRBD2	NA	TRBV20-1	CSASGTSGTDTQYF	TGCAGTGCTAGTGGGACTAGCGGCACAGATACGCAGTATTTT
15	TRBJ2-3	TRBD2	NA	TRBV6-1	CASSEDGGGADTQYF	TGTGCCAGCAGTGAAGATGGGGGGGGAGCAGATACGCAGTATTTT
13	TRBJ2-7	NA	NA	TRBV6-5	CASSSRTTYEQYF	TGTGCCAGCAGTTCCCGGACTACCTACGAGCAGTACTTC
13	TRBJ1-1	NA	once	TRBV12-3/TRBV12-4	CASSETGGSEAFF	TGTGCCAGCAGCGAGACAGGTGGGTCTGAAGCTTTCTTT
15	TRBJ1-2	TRBD1	NA	TRBV19	CASSIDRDRNYGYTF	TGTGCCAGTAGTATAGATCGGGACAGAAACTATGGCTACACCTTC
13	TRBJ1-1	NA	NA	TRBV7-8	CASSLQTGLEAFF	TGTGCCAGCAGCCTCCAAACAGGGTTGGAAGCTTTCTTT
15	TRBJ1-1	NA	NA	TRBV9	CASSVGGGESSEAFF	TGTGCCAGCAGCGTAGGAGGGGGGGAGTCGAGTGAAGCTTTCTTT
10	TRBJ2-7	NA	NA	TRBV7-2	CASSSYEQYF	TGTGCCAGCAGTTCTTACGAGCAGTACTTC
13	TRBJ1-3	TRBD1	few	TRBV19	CASGTGTGNTIYF	TGTGCCAGCGGGACAGGAACTGGAAACACCATATATTTT
17	TRBJ1-6	NA	few	TRBV10-1	CASSDSRLSSYNSPLHF	TGCGCCAGCAGTGATTCCCGACTGAGCTCCTATAATTCACCCCTCCACTTT
18	TRBJ2-7	TRBD2	once	TRBV11-2	CASSLDIPWGGTSYEQYF	TGTGCCAGCAGCTTAGATATCCCTTGGGGGGGGACCTCCTACGAGCAGTACTTC
16	TRBJ1-2	NA	few	TRBV4-3	CASSQRMGGSGYGYTF	TGCGCCAGCAGCCAAAGAATGGGGGGGTCGGGCTATGGCTACACCTTC
18	TRBJ2-3	TRBD2	NA	TRBV3-1/TRBV3-2	CASSPGLAGGPGEDTQYF	TGTGCCAGCAGCCCGGGACTAGCGGGAGGGCCCGGGGAAGATACGCAGTATTTT
14	TRBJ2-7	TRBD1	NA	TRBV28	CASSRRDRSYEQYF	TGTGCCAGCAGTCGCCGGGACAGGTCATACGAGCAGTACTTC
16	TRBJ1-4	TRBD1	once	TRBV7-9	CATPRDRGATNEKLFF	TGTGCCACCCCCCGGGACAGGGGGGCAACTAATGAAAAACTGTTTTTT
16	TRBJ2-2	NA	once	TRBV27	CASSLSKRAITGELFF	TGTGCCAGCAGTTTATCTAAGCGGGCCATCACCGGGGAGCTGTTTTTT
15	TRBJ1-2	TRBD1	few	TRBV4-1	CASSHSPGQDYGYTF	TGCGCCAGCAGCCATTCGCCCGGACAGGACTATGGCTACACCTTC
17	TRBJ2-1	TRBD2	NA	TRBV2	CASTHSRTSGRYNEQFF	TGTGCCAGCACCCACTCCCGGACTAGCGGGCGATACAATGAGCAGTTCTTC
11	TRBJ1-2	NA	NA	TRBV5-1	CASSPGGGYTF	TGCGCCAGCAGCCCGGGGGGAGGCTACACCTTC
14	TRBJ1-2	TRBD1	once	TRBV11-2	CASSPRTGADGYTF	TGTGCCAGCAGCCCACGGACAGGGGCTGATGGCTACACCTTC
14	TRBJ1-1	NA	NA	TRBV24-1	CATRGGSMNTEAFF	TGTGCCACCAGAGGAGGTTCTATGAACACTGAAGCTTTCTTT
16	TRBJ1-2	NA	NA	TRBV28	CASARARREMNYGYTF	TGTGCCAGCGCGCGGGCAAGGCGTGAAATGAACTATGGCTACACCTTC
16	TRBJ1-6	NA	NA	TRBV19	CASSIGISANNSPLHF	TGTGCCAGTAGTATAGGAATCTCAGCGAATAATTCACCCCTCCACTTT
16	TRBJ2-7	NA	NA	TRBV10-3	CAISDPTSGNTYEQYF	TGTGCCATCAGTGACCCCACCTCCGGGAACACCTACGAGCAGTACTTC
14	TRBJ1-4	TRBD1	NA	TRBV27	CASSDPGQGAILFF	TGTGCCAGCTCGGACCCGGGACAGGGGGCAATATTGTTTTTT
15	TRBJ2-7	TRBD2	NA	TRBV19	CASRKAGYGAYEQYF	TGTGCCAGTCGAAAAGCGGGGTATGGGGCCTACGAGCAGTACTTC
14	TRBJ1-1	NA	NA	TRBV7-2	CASSIRTVNTEAFF	TGTGCCAGCAGTATCCGGACAGTTAACACTGAAGCTTTCTTT
17	TRBJ1-2	TRBD1	NA	TRBV19	CASRNSTGQNFNYGYTF	TGTGCCAGTAGGAACTCCACGGGACAGAATTTTAACTATGGCTACACCTTC
13	TRBJ1-2	TRBD1	NA	TRBV24-1	CATSPRQGFGYTF	TGTGCCACCAGTCCAAGACAGGGTTTTGGCTACACCTTC
10	TRBJ2-7	NA	NA	TRBV12-2	CASRPGLAQF	TGTGCAAGTCGCCCGGGACTAGCACAGTTC
13	TRBJ1-4	TRBD1	NA	TRBV18	CASVGQLNEKLFF	TGTGCCAGCGTGGGACAGCTTAATGAAAAACTGTTTTTT
17	TRBJ2-5	TRBD2	NA	TRBV4-2	CASSPGTSGRPGETQYF	TGTGCCAGCAGCCCTGGGACTAGCGGGAGGCCGGGGGAGACCCAGTACTTC
14	TRBJ2-3	NA	NA	TRBV25-1	CASSDQGFPDTQYF	TGTGCCAGCAGTGATCAGGGTTTCCCAGATACGCAGTATTTT
13	TRBJ1-6	NA	few	TRBV6-5	CASSYEINSPLHF	TGTGCCAGCAGTTACGAGATTAATTCACCCCTCCACTTT
17	TRBJ2-3	TRBD2	NA	TRBV28	CASRFMGLAGRADTQYF	TGTGCCAGCAGGTTTATGGGACTAGCGGGACGGGCAGATACGCAGTATTTT
15	TRBJ2-3	NA	NA	TRBV10-1	CASSESSAGRDTQYF	TGCGCCAGCAGTGAGTCGTCGGCGGGGAGAGATACGCAGTATTTT